The T cell receptor beta chain described here comes from a study of CD8 T cells in ankylosing spondylitis. A single record per CDR3 protein comes from TCRdb applying MiXCR to the 5' RACE reads. The sample has some 270,000 distinct CDR3 sequences, approximately 20% seen once. Trimming took off 1 base at V and 5 bases at J, with 14 bases between the two ends. The CDR3 consists of 16 residues. Germline CDR1 and CDR2: LGHDT and YNNKEL (reference sequence). This clonotype was picked up many times. This clonotype was sampled from a male donor with ankylosing spondylitis or in good health (not recorded which). Sequencing used blood, either unsorted or a sorted T cell fraction (not recorded which). The genes are TRBV3-1 and TRBJ1-4; tentatively, D is TRBD1 (5 bases). This CDR3 is CASSQVGARRNEKLFF. The CDR3 coding sequence is TGTGCCAGCAGCCAAGTAGGGGCCCGACGGAATGAAAAACTGTTTTTT.